This T cell receptor beta chain is from a study of blood T cell repertoires in COVID-19. Profiling relied on immunoSEQ multiplex PCR, and the TCRdb table lists in-frame clones only, not all of them. This sample has about 240,000 clones, with more than 75% found just once. Trimming took 6 bases from V and 3 from J; bases not matched to a gene: 7. The germline gives CDR1 LNHDA, CDR2 SQIVND (reference sequence). The CDR3 sequence is 16 residues long. This receptor was obtained from a woman between 40 and 55 years old who had recovered from COVID-19. Sequencing input: peripheral blood. The chain carries TRBV19 and TRBJ2-1, with TRBD2 matching 11 bases. The CDR3: CASRSPLAGGYNEQFF. The CDR3 nucleotides are TGTGCCAGTAGGAGCCCCCTAGCGGGGGGCTACAATGAGCAGTTCTTC.